One sample yielded the 29 T cell receptor beta chains listed below, sequenced in a study of blood T cell repertoires in COVID-19. Generated by immunoSEQ multiplex PCR, the TCRdb table keeps only in-frame clones and is missing some. This sample has around 130,000 clones, with 84% found just once. The specimen was peripheral blood. These receptor sequences come from a woman aged 55-69 years with acute or convalescent COVID-19.

The table lists this clone with a count of one. V usage is TRBV5-1 and J usage is TRBJ2-3; the match to TRBD1 covers 8 bases. The CDR3 sequence is 16 residues long. V trimming: 4 bases; J trimming: 0 bases; junction bases outside the gene matches: 7. Germline V gives CDR1 SGHRS, CDR2 YFSETQ. The CDR3 bases are TGCGCCAGCAGCATCCTACAGGGGGGAAGCACAGATACGCAGTATTTT. It translates to CASSILQGGSTDTQYF. The entire variable domain, with the rest obtained from reference TRBV5-1 and TRBJ2-3, is as follows: KAGVTQTPRYLIKTRGQQVTLSCSPISGHRSVSWYQQTPGQGLQFLFEYFSETQRNKGNFPGRFSGRQFSNSRSEMNVSTLELGDSALYLCASSILQGGSTDTQYFGPGTRLTVL.

This chain connects TRBV2 to TRBJ1-6, with D possibly being TRBD1 (6 bases). V was shortened by 2 bases and J by 6 bases, with 8 bases between the two germline ends. This CDR3 has 14 amino acids. The germline CDR1 and CDR2 sequences are SNHLY and FYNNEI. The DNA for the CDR3 is TGTGCCAGCAGTGAACAGGGGAGTAATTCACCCCTCCACTTT. Amino acids: CASSEQGSNSPLHF.

CDR3 sequence reads: CASSLDASGGVYEQYF. The DNA of the CDR3 is TGTGCCAGCAGCTTGGATGCTAGCGGGGGGGTGTACGAGCAGTACTTC. This chain uses TRBV5-4 with TRBJ2-7; 12 positions agree with TRBD2. The germline gives CDR1 SGHNT, CDR2 YYREEE (reference sequence). Germline trimming cut 0 bases from V and 4 bases from J; bases unmatched to any gene: 5. There are 16 residues in the CDR3.

V and J are TRBV7-3 and TRBJ2-6, with D perhaps TRBD1 (6 bases). V was shortened by 2 bases and J by 3 bases, with 8 bases between the two germline ends. The CDR3 extends over 15 amino acids. Germline V lookup: CDR1 SGHTA, CDR2 FQGTGA. This CDR3 reads CASSLWGLGANVLTF. As DNA, the CDR3 is TGTGCCAGCAGCTTATGGGGGCTTGGGGCCAACGTCCTGACTTTC.

The V and J genes are TRBV29-1 and TRBJ2-1, with 10 bases that match TRBD1. Unmatched junction bases numbered 5, after V lost 6 bases and J lost 3 bases. Germline V lookup: CDR1 SQVTM, CDR2 ANQGSEA. There are 14 residues in the CDR3. For the CDR3, the DNA is TGCAGCGTAATGAGGGACAGGGGCTACAATGAGCAGTTCTTC. Its protein is CSVMRDRGYNEQFF.

The chain couples TRBV9 to TRBJ2-6; D gene uncertain. Looked up from germline, CDR1 is SGDLS and CDR2 is YYNGEE. CDR3 length equals 13 residues. V lost 2 bases, J lost 3 bases, and 3 bases lay in between. This chain's CDR3 is CASSVFGANVLTF. CDR3 sequence (DNA): TGTGCCAGCAGCGTCTTTGGGGCCAACGTCCTGACTTTC.

J is TRBJ1-2 and V is TRBV5-1; 10 bases fit TRBD1. Germline V gives CDR1 SGHRS, CDR2 YFSETQ. The CDR3 is 15 residues long. J gave up 3 bases and V 8 bases, and 10 bases lay outside the gene matches. CDR3: CASLPGGTGDYGYTF. CDR3 nucleotides: TGCGCCAGTCTCCCCGGGGGGACAGGGGACTATGGCTACACCTTC.

The V gene is TRBV7-2, the J gene TRBJ1-2, with 7 bases aligning to TRBD1. CDR3 size: 14 residues. Germline loops: CDR1 SGHTA, CDR2 FQGNSA. V dropped 3 bases and J dropped 6; count of bases not matched to a gene: 7. CDR3 region: CASSFFQGENGYTF. CDR3 sequence (DNA): TGTGCCAGCAGCTTTTTTCAGGGGGAGAATGGCTACACCTTC. The complete variable domain, with remaining parts taken from reference TRBV7-2 and TRBJ1-2, reads GAGVSQSPSNKVTEKGKDVELRCDPISGHTALYWYRQSLGQGLEFLIYFQGNSAPDKSGLPSDRFSAERTGGSVSTLTIQRTQQEDSAVYLCASSFFQGENGYTFGSGTRLTVV.

This chain connects TRBV6-1 to TRBJ2-1; possibly TRBD2 for D (7 bases). CDR1 is MNHNS, CDR2 SASEGT, per germline. The germline V and J ends were trimmed by 3 bases and 3 bases, with 15 bases remaining between them. CDR3 size: 16 residues. CDR3 in amino acids: CASSDISGGRYNEQFF. The DNA for the CDR3 is TGTGCCAGCAGTGACATCTCGGGGGGCCGCTACAATGAGCAGTTCTTC.

CDR3 DNA: TGTGCCTGGAGGACGCTGGGGGGAAGGGAGTACGGCTACACCTTC. Its protein is CAWRTLGGREYGYTF. V gene TRBV30 combines with J gene TRBJ1-2, with D possibly matching TRBD1 (5 bases). Germline CDR1 and CDR2: GTSNPN and SVGIG (reference sequence). Trimming stripped 3 bases from V and 8 bases from J, with 22 bases between. The CDR3 consists of 15 residues. Together with reference TRBV30 and TRBJ1-2, the CDR3 gives the full variable domain: SQTIHQWPATLVQPVGSPLSLECTVEGTSNPNLYWYRQAAGRGLQLLFYSVGIGQISSEVPQNLSASRPQDRQFILSSKKLLLSDSGFYLCAWRTLGGREYGYTFGSGTRLTVV.

The chain is built from TRBV7-2 and TRBJ2-5; D might be TRBD1 (6 bases). V was shortened by 1 base and J by 7 bases, with 13 bases between the two germline ends. This CDR3 region has 14 residues. The germline V gene has CDR1 SGHTA and CDR2 FQGNSA. The CDR3 region is CASSLDLRGRTQYF. In DNA form, the CDR3 reads TGTGCCAGCAGCTTAGATCTCAGGGGAAGGACCCAGTACTTC.

CDR3 amino acids: CASSQGAGIIKTQYF. The CDR3 DNA is TGTGCCAGCAGCCAAGGAGCGGGGATCATAAAGACCCAGTACTTC. This chain connects TRBV3-1 (or the pseudogene TRBV3-2) to TRBJ2-5, with 7 bases lining up with TRBD2. Germline assignment: CDR1 LGHDT and CDR2 YNNKEL (reference sequence). The CDR3 is 15 residues long. J lost 6 bases, V lost 1 base, and 8 bases had no gene match.

V is TRBV11-3 and J is TRBJ2-3; D possibly corresponds to TRBD2 (6 bases). This CDR3 region has 15 residues. The ends were cut back, 0 bases at V and 0 bases at J, with 7 bases in the middle. Germline-derived CDR1 and CDR2 are SGHNT and YENEEA. The CDR3 DNA sequence: TGTGCCAGCAGCTTAGAGCGGGGTAGCACAGATACGCAGTATTTT. Protein: CASSLERGSTDTQYF.

This clone turned up a few times. The V call is TRBV14, the J call TRBJ1-1; perhaps TRBD1 as D (5 bases). V lost 2 bases, J lost 6 bases, and 16 bases lay in between. Per germline, CDR1 SGHDN and CDR2 FVKESK. The CDR3 is made up of 15 amino acids. The CDR3 DNA sequence: TGTGCCAGCAGCCAATCGGGGCTACGGGGGGCTGAAGCTTTCTTT. It yields the protein CASSQSGLRGAEAFF.

The chain carries TRBV5-1 and TRBJ1-2; D uncertain. The CDR3 is made up of 13 amino acids. Per germline, CDR1 SGHRS and CDR2 YFSETQ. Trimming cost V 2 bases and J 1 base, with 6 bases left between them. The CDR3 here is CASSFDNNYGYTF. The CDR3 region has the DNA TGCGCCAGCAGCTTTGACAATAACTATGGCTACACCTTC.

The chain has TRBV3-1 (or the pseudogene TRBV3-2) and TRBJ1-1; D ambiguous. Germline V gene sequence: CDR1 LGHDT, CDR2 YNNKEL (reference sequence). This CDR3 has 16 residues. V gave up 1 base and J gave up 5 bases, with 17 bases separating them. The CDR3 DNA follows: TGTGCCAGCAGCCAAGTGCCGGGAAAGTCGAGAACTGAAGCTTTCTTT. Translated, it gives CASSQVPGKSRTEAFF.

The CDR3 bases are TGTGCCAGTAGTACAGATCTAGTAAAGGGCAATCAGCCCCAGCATTTT. This codes for CASSTDLVKGNQPQHF. The chain carries TRBV19 and TRBJ1-5; D gene ambiguous. V was shortened by 4 bases and J by 2 bases, with 15 bases between the two germline ends. The germline V gene has CDR1 LNHDA and CDR2 SQIVND (reference sequence). This CDR3 spans 16 amino acids.

This clone was observed a single time. J is TRBJ1-3 and V is TRBV30, with a weak D call TRBD1 (5 bases). CDR1 is GTSNPN and CDR2 is SVGIG in the germline V gene (reference sequence). Trimming shortened V by 1 base and J by 4 bases, and 20 bases separated the two germline ends. The CDR3 length is 17 residues. This CDR3 reads CAWSAPAQGLGGNTIYF. CDR3 DNA sequence: TGTGCCTGGAGTGCCCCAGCCCAGGGTCTAGGGGGAAACACCATATATTTT.

This chain links TRBV28 with TRBJ2-7, with TRBD1 identical over 7 bases. Germline V gives CDR1 MDHEN, CDR2 SYDVKM. The CDR3 has 12 amino acids. With 7 bases clipped from V and 5 bases from J, the junction kept 5 bases outside the gene matches. CDR3 DNA: TGTGCCAGCATAAGGGGGCGGAACGAGCAGTACTTC. Protein sequence: CASIRGRNEQYF. Full variable domain (missing parts from reference TRBV28 and TRBJ2-7): DVKVTQSSRYLVKRTGEKVFLECVQDMDHENMFWYRQDPGLGLRLIYFSYDVKMKEKGDIPEGYSVSREKKERFSLILESASTNQTSMYLCASIRGRNEQYFGPGTRLTVT.

Only a few counts were recorded for this clone. The gene calls are TRBV5-5 and TRBJ1-5, with no clear D. The CDR3 extends over 13 amino acids. Per the germline V gene, CDR1 is SGHKS and CDR2 is YYEKEE (reference sequence). The ends were cut back, 2 bases at V and 0 bases at J, with 3 bases in the middle. This chain's CDR3 is CASSFSSNQPQHF. In nucleotides, the CDR3 is TGTGCCAGCAGCTTCTCTAGCAATCAGCCCCAGCATTTT.

The chain carries TRBV5-6 and TRBJ1-3; D is unresolved. Looked up from germline, CDR1 is SGHDT and CDR2 is YYEEEE. The CDR3 consists of 13 residues. V gave up 0 bases and J gave up 2 bases, with 3 bases separating them. CDR3 DNA: TGTGCCAGCAGCTTGGGTACTGGAAACACCATATATTTT. It encodes CASSLGTGNTIYF.

The CDR3 DNA reads TGCGCCAGCAGTGATTTACCGGGAGCGGCCCTCCACTTT. This translates into CASSDLPGAALHF. The chain combines TRBV10-1 with TRBJ1-6; D remains unclear. Germline V CDR1 and CDR2: WNHNN, SYGVQD (reference sequence). The V and J ends lost 3 bases and 14 bases respectively, with 14 bases between them. There are 13 residues in the CDR3.

The chain links TRBV20-1 to TRBJ1-3; D uncertain. Germline values: CDR1 DFQATT, CDR2 SNEGSKA (reference sequence). The V gene lost 5 bases and the J gene lost 7 bases, with 9 bases spanning the gap. The CDR3 is made up of 11 amino acids. CDR3 nucleotides: TGCAGTGCTTTTTCTCGGAACACCATATATTTT. Its protein is CSAFSRNTIYF.

This clone was seen only once. The chain recombines TRBV5-1 with TRBJ1-5, with D tentatively TRBD1 (6 bases). The CDR3 extends over 15 amino acids. Trimming pared 0 bases from V and 4 bases from J, leaving 11 bases between. CDR1 SGHRS and CDR2 YFSETQ come from the germline V gene. The CDR3 here is CASSLGTARNQPQHF. The CDR3 coding sequence is TGCGCCAGCAGCTTGGGGACAGCCCGTAATCAGCCCCAGCATTTT.

This chain joins TRBV5-1 and TRBJ1-1, with D hard to call. The CDR3 sequence is 15 residues long. Trimming removed 4 bases from V and 2 bases from J, with 15 bases in between. The germline gives CDR1 SGHRS, CDR2 YFSETQ. For the CDR3, the DNA is TGCGCCAGCAGCAGAGACGGAGATCCCAACACTGAAGCTTTCTTT. Protein sequence: CASSRDGDPNTEAFF.

The rearrangement uses TRBV11-2 and TRBJ2-2, with D possibly matching TRBD1 (6 bases). Germline loops: CDR1 SGHAT, CDR2 FQNNGV. This CDR3 has 14 amino acids. With 8 bases removed from V and 1 base from J, the gap between germline ends came to 11 bases. The CDR3: CASSNRVNTGELFF. The CDR3, as DNA: TGTGCCAGCTCGAACAGGGTGAACACCGGGGAGCTGTTTTTT.

The gene calls are TRBV2 and TRBJ1-1; D may be TRBD1 (6 bases). The V gene's germline CDR1 is SNHLY and CDR2 FYNNEI. Trimming left V 8 bases short and J 0 bases short, with 16 bases between. This CDR3 comprises 15 residues. CDR3 nucleotides: TGTGCCAGCGCGGACAGACCTACCCTGAACACTGAAGCTTTCTTT. Its protein is CASADRPTLNTEAFF.

This sequence joins TRBV5-1 and TRBJ2-7; D is undetermined. V was pared by 3 bases and J by 2 bases, with 15 bases between. The CDR3 runs 15 residues. CDR1 and CDR2 (germline): SGHRS, YFSETQ. CDR3 amino acids: CASSSPFSSPYEQYV. In DNA, the CDR3 is TGCGCCAGCAGCTCCCCATTTAGCTCTCCCTACGAGCAGTACGTC.

Here the CDR3 reads CASSQHEGDFLGEAFF. The CDR3 nucleotides are TGCGCCAGCAGCCAACATGAGGGCGATTTTCTAGGAGAAGCTTTCTTT. The rearrangement uses TRBV4-1 and TRBJ1-1; D is ambiguous. Germline assignment: CDR1 MGHRA and CDR2 YSYEKL. The CDR3 is made up of 16 amino acids. Trimming removed 2 bases from V and 8 bases from J, with 21 bases in between.